The clone carrying this TCR beta chain was observed a single time. The assay was immunoSEQ multiplex PCR, and TCRdb's table has in-frame clones only and misses some. The table includes 180,000 or so clones, roughly 84% detected once. This record belongs to a study of blood T cell repertoires in COVID-19. Whole-study context: COVID-19 samples from acute and convalescent phases originated in the United States, Italy and Spain.

The CDR3 runs to 17 residues. V trimming: 0 bases; J trimming: 5 bases; junction bases outside the gene matches: 12. CDR1 is SGHRS and CDR2 is YFSETQ in the germline V gene. The clonotype originates from a human donor with acute COVID-19. The donor label of this sample is uncertain. The rearrangement joins TRBV5-1 to TRBJ2-3; TRBD2 agrees at 7 bases. Sequenced sample: PBMCs or T cells enriched from blood (not recorded which). This CDR3 is CASSLGGGGNSGDTQYF. CDR3 in DNA: TGCGCCAGCAGCTTGGGTGGCGGGGGAAACTCTGGAGATACGCAGTATTTT.